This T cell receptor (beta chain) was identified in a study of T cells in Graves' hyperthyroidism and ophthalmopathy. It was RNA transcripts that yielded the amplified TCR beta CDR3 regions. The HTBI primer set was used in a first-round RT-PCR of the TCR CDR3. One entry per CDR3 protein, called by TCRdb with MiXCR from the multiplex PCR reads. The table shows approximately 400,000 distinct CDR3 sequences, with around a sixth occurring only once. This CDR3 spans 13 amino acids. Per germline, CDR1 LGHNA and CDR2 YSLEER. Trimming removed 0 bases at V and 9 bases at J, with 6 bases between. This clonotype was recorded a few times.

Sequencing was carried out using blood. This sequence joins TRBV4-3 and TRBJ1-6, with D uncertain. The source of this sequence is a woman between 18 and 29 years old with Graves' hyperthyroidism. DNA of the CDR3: TGCGCCAGCAGCCAAGAGACTCGTTCACCCCTCCACTTT. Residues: CASSQETRSPLHF.